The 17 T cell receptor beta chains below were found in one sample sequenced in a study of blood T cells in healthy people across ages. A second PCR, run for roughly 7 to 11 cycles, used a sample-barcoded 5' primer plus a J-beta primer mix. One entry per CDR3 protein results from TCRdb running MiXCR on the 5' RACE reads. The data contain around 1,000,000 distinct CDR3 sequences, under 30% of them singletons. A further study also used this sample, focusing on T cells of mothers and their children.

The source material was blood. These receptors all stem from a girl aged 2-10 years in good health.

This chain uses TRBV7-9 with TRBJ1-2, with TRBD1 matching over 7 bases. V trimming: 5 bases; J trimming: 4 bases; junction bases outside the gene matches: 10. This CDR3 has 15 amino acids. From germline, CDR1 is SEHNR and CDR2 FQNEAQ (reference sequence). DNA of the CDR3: TGTGCCAGCAGCGTTAAGACAGGGTGGGCCTATGGCTACACCTTC. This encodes CASSVKTGWAYGYTF.

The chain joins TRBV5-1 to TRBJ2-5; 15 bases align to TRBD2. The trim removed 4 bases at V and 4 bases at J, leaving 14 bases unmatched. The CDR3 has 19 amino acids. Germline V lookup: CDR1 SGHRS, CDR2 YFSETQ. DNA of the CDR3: TGCGCCAGCAGCCTCGGGACTAGCGGGAGGATAAGTGTCGGAGAGACCCAGTACTTC. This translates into CASSLGTSGRISVGETQYF.

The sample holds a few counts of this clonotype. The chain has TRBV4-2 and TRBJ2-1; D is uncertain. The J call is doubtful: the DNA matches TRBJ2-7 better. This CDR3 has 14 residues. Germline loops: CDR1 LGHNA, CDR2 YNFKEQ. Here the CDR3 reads CASSQDGFRYEQYF. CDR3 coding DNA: TGTGCCAGCAGCCAAGACGGGTTCAGGTACGAGCAGTACTTC.

The CDR3 bases are TGCAGTGCTAGCGGGACAGACAGCACAGATACGCAGTATTTT. Residues: CSASGTDSTDTQYF. The chain joins TRBV20-1 to TRBJ2-3; TRBD1 agrees at 7 bases. Germline V gene lookup returns CDR1 DFQATT and CDR2 SNEGSKA (reference sequence). Unmatched junction bases numbered 3, after V lost 3 bases and J lost 0 bases. This CDR3 is 14 amino acids long.

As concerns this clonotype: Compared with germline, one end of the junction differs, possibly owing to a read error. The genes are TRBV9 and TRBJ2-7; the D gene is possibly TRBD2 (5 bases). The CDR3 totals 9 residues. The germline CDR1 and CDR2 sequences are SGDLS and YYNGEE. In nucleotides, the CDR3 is TGTGCCAGCGTATTCTCGGGGAGTTTC. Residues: CASVFSGSF.

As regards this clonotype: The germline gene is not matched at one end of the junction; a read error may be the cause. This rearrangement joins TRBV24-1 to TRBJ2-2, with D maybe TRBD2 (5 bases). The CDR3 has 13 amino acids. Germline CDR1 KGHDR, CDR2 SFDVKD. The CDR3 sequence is CATSELITGELFF. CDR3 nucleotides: TGTGCCACCAGTGAGTTGATCACCGGGGAACTGTTTTTT.

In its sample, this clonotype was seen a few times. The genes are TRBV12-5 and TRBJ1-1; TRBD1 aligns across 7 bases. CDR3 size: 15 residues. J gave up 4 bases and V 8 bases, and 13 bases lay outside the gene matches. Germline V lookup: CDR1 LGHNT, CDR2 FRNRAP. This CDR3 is CASTRRDRESTEAFF. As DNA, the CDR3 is TGTGCTAGTACGAGACGAGACAGGGAAAGCACTGAAGCTTTCTTT.

The CDR3 DNA is TGTGCCAGCAGTCGACTAGCGGGATTTGATGAGCAGTTCTTC. Amino acids: CASSRLAGFDEQFF. The chain has TRBV6-5 and TRBJ2-1; 11 nucleotides match TRBD2. Germline V gene lookup returns CDR1 MNHEY and CDR2 SVGAGI. The CDR3 is made up of 14 amino acids. The ends lost 5 bases at V and 8 bases at J; junction bases unmatched: 5.

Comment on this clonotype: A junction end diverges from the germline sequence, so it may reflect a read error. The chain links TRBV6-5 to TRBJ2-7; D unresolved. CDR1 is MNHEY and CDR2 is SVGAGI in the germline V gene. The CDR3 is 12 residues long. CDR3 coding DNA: TGTGCCAGCTCACTTTCCGGGCCCGTGTGGTTCTTC. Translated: CASSLSGPVWFF.

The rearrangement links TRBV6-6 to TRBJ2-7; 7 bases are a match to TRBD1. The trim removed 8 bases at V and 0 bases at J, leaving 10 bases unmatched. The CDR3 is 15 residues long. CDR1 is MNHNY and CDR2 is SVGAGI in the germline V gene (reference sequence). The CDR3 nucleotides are TGTGCCAGCGATCGTAGGGCAGGGGGCTCCTACGAGCAGTACTTC. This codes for CASDRRAGGSYEQYF.

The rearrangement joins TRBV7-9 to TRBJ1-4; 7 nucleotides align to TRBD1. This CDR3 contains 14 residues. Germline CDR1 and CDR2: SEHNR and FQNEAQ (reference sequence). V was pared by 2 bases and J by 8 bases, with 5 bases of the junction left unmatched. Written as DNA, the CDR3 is TGTGCCAGCAGCTTATGGCCAGGGGGGGAAAAACTGTTTTTT. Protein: CASSLWPGGEKLFF.

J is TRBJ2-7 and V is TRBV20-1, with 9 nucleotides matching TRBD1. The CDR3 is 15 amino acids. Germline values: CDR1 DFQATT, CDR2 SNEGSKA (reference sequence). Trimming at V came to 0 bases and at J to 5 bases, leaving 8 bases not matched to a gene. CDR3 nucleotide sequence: TGCAGTGCTAGAGACGCGGGACAGGGATCCCACGAGCAGTACTTC. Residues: CSARDAGQGSHEQYF.

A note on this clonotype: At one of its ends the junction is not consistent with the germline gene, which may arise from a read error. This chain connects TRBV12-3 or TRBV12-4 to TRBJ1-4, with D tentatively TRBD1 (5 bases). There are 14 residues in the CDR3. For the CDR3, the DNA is TGTGCCAGCAGTTTAGCAGGGGATTATGAAGAACTGTTTTTT. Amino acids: CASSLAGDYEELFF.

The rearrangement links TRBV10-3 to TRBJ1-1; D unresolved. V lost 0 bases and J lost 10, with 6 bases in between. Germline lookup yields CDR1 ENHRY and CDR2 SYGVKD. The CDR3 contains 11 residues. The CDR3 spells CAISESGRAFF. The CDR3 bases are TGTGCCATCAGTGAGTCGGGAAGAGCTTTCTTT.

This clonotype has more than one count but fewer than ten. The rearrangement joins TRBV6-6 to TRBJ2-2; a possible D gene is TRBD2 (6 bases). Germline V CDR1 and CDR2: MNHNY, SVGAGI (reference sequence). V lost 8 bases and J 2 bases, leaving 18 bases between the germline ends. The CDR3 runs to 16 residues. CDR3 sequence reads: CASGNGEENNTGELFF. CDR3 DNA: TGTGCCAGCGGGAATGGGGAGGAGAATAACACCGGGGAGCTGTTTTTT.

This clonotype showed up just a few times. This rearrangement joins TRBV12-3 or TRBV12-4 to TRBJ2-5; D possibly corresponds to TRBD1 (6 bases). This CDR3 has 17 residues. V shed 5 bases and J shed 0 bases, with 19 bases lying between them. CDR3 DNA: TGTGCCAGCAGTCCCCGCCCCCGACAGGTGGACCAAGAGACCCAGTACTTC. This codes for CASSPRPRQVDQETQYF.

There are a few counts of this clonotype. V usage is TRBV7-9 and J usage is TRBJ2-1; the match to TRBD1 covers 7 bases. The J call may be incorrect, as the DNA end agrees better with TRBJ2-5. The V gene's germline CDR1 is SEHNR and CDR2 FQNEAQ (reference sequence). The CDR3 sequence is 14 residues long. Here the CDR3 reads CASSVSTGAETQYF. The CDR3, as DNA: TGTGCCAGCAGCGTAAGCACAGGGGCGGAGACCCAGTACTTC.